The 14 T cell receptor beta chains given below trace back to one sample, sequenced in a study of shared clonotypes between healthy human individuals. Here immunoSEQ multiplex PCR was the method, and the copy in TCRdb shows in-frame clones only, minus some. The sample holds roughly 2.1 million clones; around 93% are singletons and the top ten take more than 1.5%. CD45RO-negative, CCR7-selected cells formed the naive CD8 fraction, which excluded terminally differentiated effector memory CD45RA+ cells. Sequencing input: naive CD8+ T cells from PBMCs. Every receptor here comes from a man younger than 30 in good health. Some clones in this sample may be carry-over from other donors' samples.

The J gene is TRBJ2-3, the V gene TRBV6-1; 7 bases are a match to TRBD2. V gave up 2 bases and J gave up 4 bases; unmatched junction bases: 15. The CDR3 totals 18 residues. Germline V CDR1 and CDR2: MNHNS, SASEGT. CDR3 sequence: CASSENRIRGRESDTQYF. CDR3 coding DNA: TGTGCCAGCAGTGAAAACAGGATTCGCGGGAGAGAATCAGATACGCAGTATTTT.

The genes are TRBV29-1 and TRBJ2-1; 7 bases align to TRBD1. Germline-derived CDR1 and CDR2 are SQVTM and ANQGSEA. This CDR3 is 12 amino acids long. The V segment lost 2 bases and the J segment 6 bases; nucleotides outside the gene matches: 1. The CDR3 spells CSVESGGNEQFF. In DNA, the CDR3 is TGCAGCGTTGAATCAGGGGGCAATGAGCAGTTCTTC.

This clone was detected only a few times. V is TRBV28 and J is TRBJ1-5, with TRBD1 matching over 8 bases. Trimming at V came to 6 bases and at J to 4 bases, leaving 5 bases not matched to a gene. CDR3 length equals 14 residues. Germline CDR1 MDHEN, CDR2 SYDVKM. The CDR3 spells CASRLNRGNQPQHF. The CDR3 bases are TGTGCCAGCAGGCTGAACAGGGGGAATCAGCCCCAGCATTTT. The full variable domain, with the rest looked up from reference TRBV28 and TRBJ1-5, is DVKVTQSSRYLVKRTGEKVFLECVQDMDHENMFWYRQDPGLGLRLIYFSYDVKMKEKGDIPEGYSVSREKKERFSLILESASTNQTSMYLCASRLNRGNQPQHFGDGTRLSIL.

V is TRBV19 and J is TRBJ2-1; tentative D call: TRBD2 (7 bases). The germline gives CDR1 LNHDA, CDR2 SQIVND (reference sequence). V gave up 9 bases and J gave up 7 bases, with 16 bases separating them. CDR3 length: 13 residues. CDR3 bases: TGTGCCAGCACAAAGAGGGGGGGGAATGAGCAGTTCTTC. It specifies CASTKRGGNEQFF. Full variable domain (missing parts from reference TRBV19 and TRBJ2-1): DGGITQSPKYLFRKEGQNVTLSCEQNLNHDAMYWYRQDPGQGLRLIYYSQIVNDFQKGDIAEGYSVSREKKESFPLTVTSAQKNPTAFYLCASTKRGGNEQFFGPGTRLTVL.

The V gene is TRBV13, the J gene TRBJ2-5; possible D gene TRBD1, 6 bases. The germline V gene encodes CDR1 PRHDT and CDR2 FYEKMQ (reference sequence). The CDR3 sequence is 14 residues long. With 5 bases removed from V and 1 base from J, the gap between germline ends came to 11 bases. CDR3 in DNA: TGTGCCAGCAGCACCTTGGACAGCCAAGAGACCCAGTACTTC. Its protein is CASSTLDSQETQYF.

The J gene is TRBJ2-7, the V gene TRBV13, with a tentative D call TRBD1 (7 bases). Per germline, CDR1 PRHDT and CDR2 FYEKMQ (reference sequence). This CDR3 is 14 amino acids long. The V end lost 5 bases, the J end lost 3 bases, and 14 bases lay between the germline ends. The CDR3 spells CASSLRGQNYEQYF. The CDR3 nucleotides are TGTGCCAGCAGCCTGCGGGGACAGAACTACGAGCAGTACTTC.

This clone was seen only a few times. The CDR3 DNA sequence: TGTGCCAGCAGTTTTGGGGGGGCCAGCAATCAGCCCCAGCATTTT. Amino acid sequence: CASSFGGASNQPQHF. The chain recombines TRBV27 with TRBJ1-5, with D tentatively TRBD1 (6 bases). In germline, CDR1 is MNHEY, CDR2 SMNVEV (reference sequence). The CDR3 consists of 15 residues. Trimming removed 3 bases at V and 1 base at J, with 10 bases between.

The CDR3 DNA reads TGTGCCACCGGTCGCGGGTATGGGACTAGCGGGTACGAGCAGTACTTC. Residues: CATGRGYGTSGYEQYF. This chain uses TRBV15 with TRBJ2-7, with 12 positions matching TRBD2. V gave up 8 bases and J gave up 4 bases; unmatched junction bases: 12. The V gene's germline CDR1 is LNHNV and CDR2 YYDKDF (reference sequence). This CDR3 is built from 16 residues.

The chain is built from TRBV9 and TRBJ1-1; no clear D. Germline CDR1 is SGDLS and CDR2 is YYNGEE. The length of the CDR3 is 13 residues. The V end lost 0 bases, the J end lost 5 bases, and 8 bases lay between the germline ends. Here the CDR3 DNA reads TGTGCCAGCAGCGTAGGCCCGCAGACTGAAGCTTTCTTT. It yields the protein CASSVGPQTEAFF.

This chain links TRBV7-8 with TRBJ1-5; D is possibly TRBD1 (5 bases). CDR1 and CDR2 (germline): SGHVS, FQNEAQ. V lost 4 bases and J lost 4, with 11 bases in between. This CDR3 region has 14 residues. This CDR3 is CASSSDGGNQPQHF. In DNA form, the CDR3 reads TGTGCCAGCAGCTCCGATGGGGGTAATCAGCCCCAGCATTTT.

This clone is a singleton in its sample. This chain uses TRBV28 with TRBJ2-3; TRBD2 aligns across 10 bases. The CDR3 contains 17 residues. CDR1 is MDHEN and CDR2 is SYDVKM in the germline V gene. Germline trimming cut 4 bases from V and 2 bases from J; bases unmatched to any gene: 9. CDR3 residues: CASSYDVAGGFTDTQYF. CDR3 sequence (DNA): TGTGCCAGCAGTTACGACGTAGCGGGAGGTTTCACAGATACGCAGTATTTT.

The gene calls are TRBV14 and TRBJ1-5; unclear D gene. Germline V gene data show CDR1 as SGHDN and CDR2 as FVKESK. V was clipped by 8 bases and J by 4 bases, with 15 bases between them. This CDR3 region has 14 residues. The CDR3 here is CASYGHMVNQPQHF. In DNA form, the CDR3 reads TGTGCCAGCTACGGGCACATGGTGAATCAGCCCCAGCATTTT.

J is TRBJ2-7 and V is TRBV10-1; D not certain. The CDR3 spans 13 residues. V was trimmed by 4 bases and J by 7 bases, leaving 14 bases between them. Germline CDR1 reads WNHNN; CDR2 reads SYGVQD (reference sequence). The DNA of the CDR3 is TGCGCCAGCAGTGCGGACCCATCGGTGGAGCAGTACTTC. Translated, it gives CASSADPSVEQYF.

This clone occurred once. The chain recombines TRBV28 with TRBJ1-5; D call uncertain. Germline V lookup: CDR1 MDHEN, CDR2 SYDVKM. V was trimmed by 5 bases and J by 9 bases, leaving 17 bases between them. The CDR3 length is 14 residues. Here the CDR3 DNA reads TGTGCCAGCAGTCCATTGGGCGACCGGAGGCCCCAGCATTTT. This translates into CASSPLGDRRPQHF.